This entry concerns a single T cell receptor beta chain. The antigen is unknown. This specimen belongs to a study of cytomegalovirus exposure and HLA in healthy donors. The study's findings and limits: It was taken for granted in presence/absence analyses that sequencing depth across donors was roughly uniform. Across donors, most TCRs were seen rarely, yet some public ones were widespread.

The PCR employed 60 Vbeta primers together with 13 Jbeta primers. Some clones are missing from TCRdb's copy, which holds only in-frame ones; the method was immunoSEQ multiplex PCR. The sample lists about 130,000 clones; approximately 85% were seen once. Trimming at V came to 7 bases and at J to 0 bases, leaving 7 bases not matched to a gene. The CDR3 extends over 15 amino acids. The V gene's germline CDR1 is SGHRS and CDR2 YFSETQ. Specimen: PBMCs. The chain is built from TRBV5-1 and TRBJ2-7, with TRBD2 matching over 10 bases. The clonotype comes from a male donor in good health and CMV-seropositive. CDR3 in amino acids: CASHLGTSDSYEQYF. The CDR3 region has the DNA TGCGCCAGCCATCTCGGGACTAGCGACTCCTACGAGCAGTACTTC.